This TCR beta chain comes out of a study of cytomegalovirus exposure and HLA in healthy donors. The study ran its PCR with 60 Vbeta and 13 Jbeta primers. TCRdb's table, derived via immunoSEQ multiplex PCR, lists solely in-frame clones and lacks some. The table records tens of thousands of clones, 80% of them present only once. Findings and limits, study-wide: Follow-up analysis seemed to connect common viral pathogens with several of the most significant clusters identified. Segments of the TCR beta V type were, in most cases, productive about 90% or about 30% of the time in an earlier analysis. Evidence from a later analysis indicated that most CMV-associated TCR beta chains looked HLA-restricted. Per published reports, the classifier diagnosed cytomegalovirus status with high specificity and sensitivity.

Comments on this clone: The antigen remains undetermined.

The CDR3 sequence is 15 residues long. V shed 3 bases, J shed 2 bases, and the junction held 5 bases outside the gene matches. CDR1 is ENHRY and CDR2 is SYGVKD in the germline V gene. This chain uses TRBV10-3 with TRBJ2-7; 9 nucleotides match TRBD1. The receptor was derived from a man in his thirties or forties in good health and CMV-seronegative. Sequenced material: PBMCs. CDR3 nucleotide sequence: TGTGCCATCAGTGACTCCGGGACAGGGACCTACGAGCAGTACTTC. Translating gives CAISDSGTGTYEQYF.